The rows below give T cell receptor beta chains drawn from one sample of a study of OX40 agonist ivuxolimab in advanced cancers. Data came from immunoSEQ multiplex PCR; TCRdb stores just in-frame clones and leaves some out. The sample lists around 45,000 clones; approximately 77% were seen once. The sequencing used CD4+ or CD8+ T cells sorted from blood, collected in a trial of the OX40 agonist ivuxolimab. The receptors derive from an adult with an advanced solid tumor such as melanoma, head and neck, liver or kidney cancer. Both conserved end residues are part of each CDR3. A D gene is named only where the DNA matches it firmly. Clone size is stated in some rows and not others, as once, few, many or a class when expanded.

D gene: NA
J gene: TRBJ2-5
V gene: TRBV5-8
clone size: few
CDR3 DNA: TGTGCCAGCAGCTTGGTAGAGACCCAGTACTTC
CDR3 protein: CASSLVETQYF

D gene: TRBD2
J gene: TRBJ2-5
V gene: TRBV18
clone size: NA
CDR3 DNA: TGTGCCAGCTCAAAAGGGCTAGCGGGAGCAGAAGAGACCCAGTACTTC
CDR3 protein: CASSKGLAGAEETQYF

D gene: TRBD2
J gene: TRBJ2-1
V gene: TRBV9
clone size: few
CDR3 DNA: TGTGCCAGCAGCGAGCGACTAGCGGGCTACAATGAGCAGTTCTTC
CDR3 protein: CASSERLAGYNEQFF

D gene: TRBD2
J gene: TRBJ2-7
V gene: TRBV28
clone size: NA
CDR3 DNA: TGTGCCAGCACCCCACTAGCGGGAGTGGGGGAGCAGTACTTC
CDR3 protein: CASTPLAGVGEQYF

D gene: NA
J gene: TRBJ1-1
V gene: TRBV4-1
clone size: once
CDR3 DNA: TGCGCCAGCAGCCCGTCTGTGGCAAGGGAACAAGCTTTCTTT
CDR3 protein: CASSPSVAREQAFF

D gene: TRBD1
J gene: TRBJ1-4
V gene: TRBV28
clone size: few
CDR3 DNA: TGTGCCAGTAAACAGGGGGCTGAGGGAAATGAAAAACTGTTTTTT
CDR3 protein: CASKQGAEGNEKLFF

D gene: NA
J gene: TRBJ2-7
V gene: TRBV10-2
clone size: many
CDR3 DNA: TGCGCCAGCAGTGAACAAACAGGGGGGGCCTACGAGCAGTACTTC
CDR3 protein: CASSEQTGGAYEQYF

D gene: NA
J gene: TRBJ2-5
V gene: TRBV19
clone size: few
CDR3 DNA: TGTGCCAGTAGTATATCCCGCCTCGAGACCCAGTACTTC
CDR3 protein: CASSISRLETQYF

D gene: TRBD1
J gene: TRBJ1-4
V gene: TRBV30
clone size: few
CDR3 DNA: TGTGCCTGGAGGACAGGGGTCTGGGAAAAACTGTTTTTT
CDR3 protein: CAWRTGVWEKLFF

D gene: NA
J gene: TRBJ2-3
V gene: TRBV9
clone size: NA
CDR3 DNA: TGTGCCAGCAGCGAGTATCAGGCCACAGATACGCAGTATTTT
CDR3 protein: CASSEYQATDTQYF

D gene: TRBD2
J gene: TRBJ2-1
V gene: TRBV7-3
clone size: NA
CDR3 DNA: TGTGCCAGCAGCTTCACTAGCGGGAACTATGAGCAGTTCTTC
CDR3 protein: CASSFTSGNYEQFF

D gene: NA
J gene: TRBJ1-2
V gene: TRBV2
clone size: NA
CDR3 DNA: TGTGCCAGCAGTGGAAGCTTGGGGGCGGTCTATGGCTACACCTTC
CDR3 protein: CASSGSLGAVYGYTF

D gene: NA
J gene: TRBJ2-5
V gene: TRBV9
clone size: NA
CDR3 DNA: TGTGCCAGCAGCGTAGCCCTAGCAGGCCAAGAGACCCAGTACTTC
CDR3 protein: CASSVALAGQETQYF

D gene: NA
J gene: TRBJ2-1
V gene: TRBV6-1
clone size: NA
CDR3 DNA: TGTGCCAGCAGTGCACCCTCCGGGGGTTGGAATGAGCAGTTCTTC
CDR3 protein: CASSAPSGGWNEQFF

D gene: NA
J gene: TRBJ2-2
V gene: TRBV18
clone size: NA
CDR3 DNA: TGTGCCAGCTCACCCCGACTCAACCGGGGGAACACCGGGGAGCTGTTTTTT
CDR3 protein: CASSPRLNRGNTGELFF

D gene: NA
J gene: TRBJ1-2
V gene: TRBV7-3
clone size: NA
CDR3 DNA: TGTGCCAGCAGCTTAGCCCCAGGGGTTTGGGGCTACACCTTC
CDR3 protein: CASSLAPGVWGYTF

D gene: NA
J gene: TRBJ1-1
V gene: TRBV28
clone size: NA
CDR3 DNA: TGTGCCAGCAGCCGCACAACAGGGCCCACTGAAGCTTTCTTT
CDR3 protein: CASSRTTGPTEAFF

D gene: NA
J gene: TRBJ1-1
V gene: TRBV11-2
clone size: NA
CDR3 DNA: TGTGCCAGCAGCTTTGAGGGGAACACTGAAGCTTTCTTT
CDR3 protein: CASSFEGNTEAFF

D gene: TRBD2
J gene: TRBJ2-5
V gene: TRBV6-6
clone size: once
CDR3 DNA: TGTGCCAGCAGTTACTTTAGCGGGAGAGAGACCCAGTACTTC
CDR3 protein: CASSYFSGRETQYF

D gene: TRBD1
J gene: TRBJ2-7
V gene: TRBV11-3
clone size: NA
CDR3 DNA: TGTGCCAGCAGCCAGGGGGTAGCGAACTCCTACGAGCAGTACTTC
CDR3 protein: CASSQGVANSYEQYF

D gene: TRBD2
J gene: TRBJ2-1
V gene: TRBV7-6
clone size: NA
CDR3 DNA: TGTGCCAGCAGCTTAGTGCCCCTGACTAGCGGGAGCTATGAGCAGTTCTTC
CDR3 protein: CASSLVPLTSGSYEQFF

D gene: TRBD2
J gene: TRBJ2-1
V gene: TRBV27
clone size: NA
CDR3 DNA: TGTGCCAGCACTAGCGGAACAAATTACAATGAGCAGTTCTTC
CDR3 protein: CASTSGTNYNEQFF

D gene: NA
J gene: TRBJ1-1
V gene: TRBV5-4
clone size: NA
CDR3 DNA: TGTGCCAGCAGCCGTATCGAGGGGAACACTGAAGCTTTCTTT
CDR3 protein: CASSRIEGNTEAFF

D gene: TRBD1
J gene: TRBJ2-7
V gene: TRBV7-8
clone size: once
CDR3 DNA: TGTGCCAGCAGCCCCCCCTTCCGGGACAGGATGGCCTACGAGCAGTACTTC
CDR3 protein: CASSPPFRDRMAYEQYF

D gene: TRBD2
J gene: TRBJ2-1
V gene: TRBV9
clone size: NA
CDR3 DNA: TGTGCCAGCAGCGTAATAAGCGGGAGGGCAGGTGAGCAGTTCTTC
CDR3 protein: CASSVISGRAGEQFF

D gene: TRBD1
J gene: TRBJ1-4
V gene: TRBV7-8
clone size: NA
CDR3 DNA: TGTGCCAGCAGCCCTTGGCAAACGCGGACAGGGGAAGAAAAACTGTTTTTT
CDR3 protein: CASSPWQTRTGEEKLFF

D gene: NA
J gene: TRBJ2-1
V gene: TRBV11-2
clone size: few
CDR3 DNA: TGTGCCAGCAGCCCTAGAGTGGGAGCAGACAATGAGCAGTTCTTC
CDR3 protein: CASSPRVGADNEQFF

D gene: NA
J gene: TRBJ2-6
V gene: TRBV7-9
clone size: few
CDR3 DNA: TGTGCCAGCAGCTCTCTCCGGGGGTCTGGGGCCAACGTCCTGACTTTC
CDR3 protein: CASSSLRGSGANVLTF

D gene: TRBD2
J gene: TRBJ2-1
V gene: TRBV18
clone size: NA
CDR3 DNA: TGTGCCAGCTCACCAACTAGCGGCACTTACAATGAGCAGTTCTTC
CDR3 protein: CASSPTSGTYNEQFF

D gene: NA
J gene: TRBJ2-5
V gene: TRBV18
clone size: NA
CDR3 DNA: TGTGCCAGCTCACCACGGAGGGACGGAGGGGAGACCCAGTACTTC
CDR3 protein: CASSPRRDGGETQYF

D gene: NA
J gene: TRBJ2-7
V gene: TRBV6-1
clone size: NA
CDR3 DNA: TGTGCCAGCGGGTACAAGTCCTATCTTTTC
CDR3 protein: CASGYKSYLF

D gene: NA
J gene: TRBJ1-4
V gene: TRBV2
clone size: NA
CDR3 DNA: TGTGCCAGCATGCGCGACACTAATGAAAAACTGTTTTTT
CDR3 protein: CASMRDTNEKLFF

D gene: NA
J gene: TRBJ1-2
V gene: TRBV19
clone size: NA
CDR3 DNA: TGTGCCAGTATCCCCCGCCGGGACCTCGACTATGGCTACACCTTC
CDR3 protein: CASIPRRDLDYGYTF

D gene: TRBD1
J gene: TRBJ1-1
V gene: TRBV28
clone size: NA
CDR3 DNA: TGTGCCAGCAGCCGGTCCCGGGACAGGGTGGCTTTCTTT
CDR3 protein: CASSRSRDRVAFF

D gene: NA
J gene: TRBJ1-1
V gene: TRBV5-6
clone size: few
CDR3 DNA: TGTGCCAGCAGCTTGGCCAAGCTTGCCAGGGCGAACACTGAAGCTTTCTTT
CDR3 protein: CASSLAKLARANTEAFF

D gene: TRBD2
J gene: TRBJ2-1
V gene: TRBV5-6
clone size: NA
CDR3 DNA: TGTGCCAGCAGCGCGGGACTAGCGGGAGCCCAGGCTGCGTTCTTC
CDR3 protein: CASSAGLAGAQAAFF

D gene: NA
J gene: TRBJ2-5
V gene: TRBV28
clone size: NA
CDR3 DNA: TGTGCCAGCAGTTTGGGTTTCGCGGGATCGTACTTC
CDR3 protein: CASSLGFAGSYF

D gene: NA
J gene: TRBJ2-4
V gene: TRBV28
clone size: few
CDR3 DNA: TGTGCCAGCAGCCGAGGGGGGGCGGGAGCCGACATTCAGTACTTC
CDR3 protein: CASSRGGAGADIQYF

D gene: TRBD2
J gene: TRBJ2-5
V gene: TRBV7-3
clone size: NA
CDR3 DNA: TGTGCCAGCAGCTTGTCCGGACTAGCGGGAACCCCGGGGGAAGAGACCCAGTACTTC
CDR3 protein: CASSLSGLAGTPGEETQYF

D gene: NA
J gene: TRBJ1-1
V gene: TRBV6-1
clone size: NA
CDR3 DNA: TGTGCCAGCAGTGACCGGGCGCAGGGGCGGGCTTTCTTT
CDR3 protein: CASSDRAQGRAFF

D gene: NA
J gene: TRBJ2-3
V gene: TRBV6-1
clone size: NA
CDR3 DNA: TGTGCCAGCAGTGCTATAGCGGTTACAGATACGCAGTATTTT
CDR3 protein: CASSAIAVTDTQYF

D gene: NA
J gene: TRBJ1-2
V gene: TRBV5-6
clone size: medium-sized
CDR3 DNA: TGTGCCAGCAGCTTGGGGACCATAGCCGGCTACACCTTC
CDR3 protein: CASSLGTIAGYTF

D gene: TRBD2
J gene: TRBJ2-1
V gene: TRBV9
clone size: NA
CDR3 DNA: TGTGCCAGCAGCGTTATAGCGGGAGGGACCTACTCCTACAATGAGCAGTTCTTC
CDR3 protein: CASSVIAGGTYSYNEQFF

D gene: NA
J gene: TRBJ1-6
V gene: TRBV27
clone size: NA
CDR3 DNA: TGTGCCAGCAGTTTTCCCCGGGGATCTAATTCACCCCTCCACTTT
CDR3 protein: CASSFPRGSNSPLHF